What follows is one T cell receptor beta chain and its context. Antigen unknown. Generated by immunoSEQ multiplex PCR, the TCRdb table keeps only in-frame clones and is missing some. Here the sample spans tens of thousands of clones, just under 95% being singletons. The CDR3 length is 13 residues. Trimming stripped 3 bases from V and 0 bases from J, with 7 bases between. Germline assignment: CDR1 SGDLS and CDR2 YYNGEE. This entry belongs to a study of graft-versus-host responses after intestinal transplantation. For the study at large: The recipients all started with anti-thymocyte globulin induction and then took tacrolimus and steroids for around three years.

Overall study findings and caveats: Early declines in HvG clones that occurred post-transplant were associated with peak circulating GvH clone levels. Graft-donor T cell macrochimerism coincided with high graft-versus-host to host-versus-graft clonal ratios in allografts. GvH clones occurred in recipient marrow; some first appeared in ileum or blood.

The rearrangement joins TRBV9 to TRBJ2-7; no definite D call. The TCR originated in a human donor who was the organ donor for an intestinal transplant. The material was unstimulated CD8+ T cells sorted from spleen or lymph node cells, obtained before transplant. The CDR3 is CASSALPSYEQYF. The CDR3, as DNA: TGTGCCAGCAGCGCCCTCCCCTCCTACGAGCAGTACTTC. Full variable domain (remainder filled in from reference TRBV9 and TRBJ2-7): DSGVTQTPKHLITATGQRVTLRCSPRSGDLSVYWYQQSLDQGLQFLIQYYNGEERAKGNILERFSAQQFPDLHSELNLSSLELGDSALYFCASSALPSYEQYFGPGTRLTVT.